Below, one T cell receptor (beta chain) is given with its context. The germline gives CDR1 MGHRA, CDR2 YSYEKL. The CDR3 has 17 amino acids. Trimming took 1 base from V and 4 from J, leaving 16 bases between them. Patients got ipilimumab 1 mg/kg beginning 14 to 28 days post-transplant. Through week 26, nivolumab 3 mg/kg IV was given weeks 1, 4, 7, 10, then biweekly. The data stem from a study of ipilimumab plus nivolumab after autologous stem cell transplantation. In the study overall: DLBCL patients had primary refractory or relapsed disease.

Measured with immunoSEQ multiplex PCR; TCRdb has only the in-frame clones, and not every one. Among more than 15,000 clones listed, 80% were seen once. The chain links TRBV4-1 to TRBJ2-2; D possibly corresponds to TRBD2 (5 bases). This TCR was sampled from a male donor with diffuse large B-cell lymphoma. The source material was PBMCs, sampled in a trial of ipilimumab plus nivolumab as post-transplant consolidation. CDR3 sequence (DNA): TGCGCCAGCAGCCAAGTCGCCCTAGCAGGCAGCACCGGGGAGCTGTTTTTT. This translates into CASSQVALAGSTGELFF.